The 18 T cell receptor beta chains below come from one sample, sequenced in a study of cytomegalovirus exposure and HLA in healthy donors. The data were produced by immunoSEQ multiplex PCR, yet TCRdb's version contains in-frame clones alone and is incomplete. The sample holds 120,000 or so clones; approximately 89% are singletons and the top ten take about 1.1%. The sequenced sample was PBMCs. These receptors were collected from a woman younger than 35 in good health and CMV-seronegative.

The chain links TRBV28 to TRBJ2-3; TRBD2 matches 10 bases. The CDR3 runs to 15 residues. V shed 5 bases, J shed 1 base, and the junction held 3 bases outside the gene matches. Per the germline V gene, CDR1 is MDHEN and CDR2 is SYDVKM. CDR3 bases: TGTGCCAGCAGTCCTACTAGCGGGGGCACAGATACGCAGTATTTT. As protein: CASSPTSGGTDTQYF.

In its sample, this clone was seen a few times. The chain uses TRBV6-1 and TRBJ2-2; 8 bases are shared with TRBD2. V dropped 6 bases and J dropped 3; count of bases not matched to a gene: 3. The germline gives CDR1 MNHNS, CDR2 SASEGT. The CDR3 sequence is 14 residues long. The CDR3 spells CASRAGGYTGELFF. The DNA of the CDR3 is TGTGCCAGCAGGGCGGGGGGTTACACCGGGGAGCTGTTTTTT.

V and J are TRBV5-6 and TRBJ1-2, with D tentatively TRBD1 (5 bases). Trimming pared 0 bases from V and 2 bases from J, leaving 8 bases between. The V gene's germline CDR1 is SGHDT and CDR2 YYEEEE. CDR3 size: 14 residues. CDR3 region: CASSLGQSNYGYTF. CDR3 DNA sequence: TGTGCCAGCAGCTTGGGACAGTCCAACTATGGCTACACCTTC.

This rearrangement joins TRBV11-3 to TRBJ1-1, with 9 bases identical to TRBD1. The V and J ends lost 5 bases and 4 bases, in that order; junction bases with no gene match: 8. CDR3 length: 15 residues. Germline CDR1 reads SGHNT; CDR2 reads YENEEA. The CDR3, as DNA: TGTGCCAGCAGCAATACGGGACAGGGAGGCACTGAAGCTTTCTTT. Protein product: CASSNTGQGGTEAFF.

The chain combines TRBV27 with TRBJ2-1; TRBD2 is a possible D gene (5 bases). Trimming took off 2 bases at V and 6 bases at J, with 14 bases between the two ends. The V gene's germline CDR1 is MNHEY and CDR2 SMNVEV (reference sequence). The CDR3 is 15 residues long. The CDR3 nucleotides read TGTGCCAGCAGTTTACCGGGAATTTACCCCAATGAGCAGTTCTTC. This sequence encodes CASSLPGIYPNEQFF.

The rearrangement joins TRBV27 to TRBJ2-1, with 10 bases that match TRBD2. Germline V gene sequence: CDR1 MNHEY, CDR2 SMNVEV (reference sequence). Trimming removed 6 bases from V and 7 bases from J; junction bases left unmatched: 3. The CDR3 sequence is 13 residues long. The chain's CDR3 is CASSQTSGNEQFF. The CDR3 region has the DNA TGTGCCAGCAGCCAGACTAGCGGGAATGAGCAGTTCTTC.

The chain combines TRBV5-5 with TRBJ2-7, with D perhaps matching TRBD2 (6 bases). Trimming pared 4 bases from V and 3 bases from J, leaving 17 bases between. Germline V CDR1 and CDR2: SGHKS, YYEKEE (reference sequence). The CDR3 spans 15 residues. The CDR3 sequence: CASSLGGTHSYEQYF. The CDR3 bases are TGTGCCAGCAGCCTGGGCGGGACCCACAGCTACGAGCAGTACTTC.

The chain is built from TRBV11-2 and TRBJ1-1; D not resolved. From germline, CDR1 is SGHAT and CDR2 FQNNGV. The CDR3 consists of 14 residues. V lost 3 bases and J 0 bases, leaving 8 bases between the germline ends. CDR3 DNA: TGTGCCAGCAGCTTCCGAGCTATGAACACTGAAGCTTTCTTT. Protein: CASSFRAMNTEAFF.

The chain joins TRBV18 to TRBJ2-7; D is possibly TRBD2 (6 bases). The CDR3 totals 14 residues. V lost 3 bases, J lost 5 bases, and 14 bases lay in between. Per the germline V gene, CDR1 is KGHSH and CDR2 is LQKENI. The CDR3 spells CASSPRPLANEQYF. The CDR3 DNA sequence: TGTGCCAGCTCACCCAGACCACTAGCTAACGAGCAGTACTTC.

The CDR3 bases are TGCGCCAGCAGCTCGAACCCGGGACAGGGGAGAGATGAGCAGTTCTTC. This encodes CASSSNPGQGRDEQFF. This chain joins TRBV5-1 and TRBJ2-1; 10 nucleotides match TRBD1. V lost 3 bases, J lost 8 bases, and 11 bases stayed unmatched. The CDR3 is 16 residues long. Germline lookup yields CDR1 SGHRS and CDR2 YFSETQ.

The genes are TRBV6-1 and TRBJ2-3; 11 nucleotides match TRBD2. In germline, CDR1 is MNHNS, CDR2 SASEGT. The CDR3 is 17 amino acids. J was trimmed by 4 bases and V by 2 bases; bases with no gene match: 8. The CDR3 protein is CASSERLLAGAADTQYF. In DNA, the CDR3 is TGTGCCAGCAGTGAACGGTTACTAGCGGGGGCAGCAGATACGCAGTATTTT.

This chain joins TRBV25-1 and TRBJ1-5, with no clear D. CDR3 size: 15 residues. Germline CDR1 MGHDK, CDR2 SYGVNS. Trimming took off 1 base at V and 0 bases at J, with 7 bases between the two ends. CDR3 coding DNA: TGTGCCAGCAGTGAATTCGGGAATAGCAATCAGCCCCAGCATTTT. This codes for CASSEFGNSNQPQHF. Variable domain in full (rest from reference TRBV25-1 and TRBJ1-5): EADIYQTPRYLVIGTGKKITLECSQTMGHDKMYWYQQDPGMELHLIHYSYGVNSTEKGDLSSESTVSRIRTEHFPLTLESARPSHTSQYLCASSEFGNSNQPQHFGDGTRLSIL.

The genes are TRBV28 and TRBJ1-1, with 7 bases identical to TRBD1. V lost 5 bases and J lost 1; bases outside the gene matches: 4. There are 14 residues in the CDR3. Germline loops: CDR1 MDHEN, CDR2 SYDVKM. The CDR3 DNA reads TGTGCCAGCAGTCCGTACAGGGGGAACACTGAAGCTTTCTTT. It encodes CASSPYRGNTEAFF.

This chain links TRBV28 with TRBJ1-2; perhaps TRBD1 as D (5 bases). Germline V CDR1 and CDR2: MDHEN, SYDVKM. The CDR3 is made up of 10 amino acids. Trimming left V 10 bases short and J 8 bases short, with 11 bases between. CDR3 amino acids: CAIGTYGYTF. The CDR3 DNA reads TGTGCCATCGGGACTTACGGCTACACCTTC.

The chain is built from TRBV28 and TRBJ2-3; D is possibly TRBD2 (5 bases). CDR1 is MDHEN and CDR2 is SYDVKM in the germline V gene. This CDR3 is 11 amino acids long. V dropped 6 bases and J dropped 6 bases, with 7 bases sitting between them. CDR3 in amino acids: CASSLADTQYF. The CDR3 region has the DNA TGTGCCAGCAGCTTAGCGGATACGCAGTATTTT.

The V gene is TRBV15, the J gene TRBJ2-2; a weak D match, TRBD1 (6 bases). V shed 1 base and J shed 5 bases, with 17 bases lying between them. The CDR3 spans 17 residues. Germline lookup yields CDR1 LNHNV and CDR2 YYDKDF (reference sequence). The CDR3 loop is CATSRVLGHDLTGELFF. Written as DNA, the CDR3 is TGTGCCACCAGCAGAGTCTTGGGACATGATTTAACCGGGGAGCTGTTTTTT.

The chain carries TRBV30 and TRBJ2-6, with D possibly being TRBD2 (5 bases). V was clipped by 8 bases and J by 2 bases, with 13 bases between them. This CDR3 has 14 residues. Looked up from germline, CDR1 is GTSNPN and CDR2 is SVGIG (reference sequence). The chain's CDR3 is CAGTPGTGANVLTF. The CDR3 DNA sequence: TGTGCCGGAACCCCCGGGACTGGGGCCAACGTCCTGACTTTC.

This chain uses TRBV6-1 with TRBJ2-1, with 9 positions matching TRBD1. The CDR3 runs 18 residues. Germline V gene lookup returns CDR1 MNHNS and CDR2 SASEGT. Losses at the gene ends were 1 base for V and 0 bases for J; bases not matched to a gene: 7. The CDR3 DNA reads TGTGCCAGCAGTGAAGGGACAGGGGCCCTAAGCTCCTACAATGAGCAGTTCTTC. As protein: CASSEGTGALSSYNEQFF.